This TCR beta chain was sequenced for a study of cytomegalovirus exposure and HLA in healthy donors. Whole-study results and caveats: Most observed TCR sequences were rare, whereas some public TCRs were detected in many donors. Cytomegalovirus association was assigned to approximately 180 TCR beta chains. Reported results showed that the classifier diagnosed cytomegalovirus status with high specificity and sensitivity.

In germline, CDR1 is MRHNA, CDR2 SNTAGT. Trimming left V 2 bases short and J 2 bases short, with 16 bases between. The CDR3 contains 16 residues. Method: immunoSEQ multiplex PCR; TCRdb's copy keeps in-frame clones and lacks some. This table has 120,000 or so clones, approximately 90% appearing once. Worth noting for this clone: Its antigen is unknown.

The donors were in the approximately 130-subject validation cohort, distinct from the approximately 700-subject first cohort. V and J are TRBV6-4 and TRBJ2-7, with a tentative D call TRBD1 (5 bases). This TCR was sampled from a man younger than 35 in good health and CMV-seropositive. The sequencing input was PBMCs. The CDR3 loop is CASSDRTSLITYEQYF. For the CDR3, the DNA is TGTGCCAGCAGTGACAGGACATCTCTAATCACCTACGAGCAGTACTTC.